One and the same sample provided the 5 T cell receptor beta chains below, sequenced in a study of cytomegalovirus exposure and HLA in healthy donors. A multiplex PCR was run with 60 Vbeta primers and 13 Jbeta primers. The protocol was immunoSEQ multiplex PCR, while the TCRdb copy is restricted to in-frame clones and leaves out a portion. The sample includes about 190,000 clones, about four fifths seen only once; the top ten take roughly 13%. Material for sequencing was PBMCs. The receptors here all came from a woman aged 30 to 39 in good health and CMV-seropositive.

The V gene is TRBV19, the J gene TRBJ2-2; D gene uncertain. V was pared by 3 bases and J by 10 bases, with 9 bases between. The germline V gene encodes CDR1 LNHDA and CDR2 SQIVND (reference sequence). The CDR3 has 12 residues. The DNA of the CDR3 is TGTGCCAGTAGTATCGGAGCGATGGAGCTGTTTTTT. Its translation is CASSIGAMELFF.

The V gene is TRBV7-8, the J gene TRBJ2-1; 8 bases agree with TRBD2. This CDR3 is 18 amino acids long. The junction had 10 bases not matched to a gene; V was cut back by 3 bases and J by 0 bases. Germline V gives CDR1 SGHVS, CDR2 FQNEAQ. CDR3 region: CASSLRAIAGSSYNEQFF. The CDR3 DNA is TGTGCCAGCAGCTTGAGGGCGATAGCGGGGAGCTCCTACAATGAGCAGTTCTTC.

Only a few counts were recorded for this clone. The chain recombines TRBV2 with TRBJ1-1; 9 nucleotides align to TRBD1. Trimming removed 2 bases from V and 9 bases from J; junction bases left unmatched: 4. Looked up from germline, CDR1 is SNHLY and CDR2 is FYNNEI. The CDR3 length is 13 residues. Here the CDR3 reads CASSENGQGKAFF. DNA of the CDR3: TGTGCCAGCAGTGAAAACGGACAGGGGAAAGCTTTCTTT.

The chain is built from TRBV18 and TRBJ2-7; 11 bases line up with TRBD1. The CDR3 sequence is 15 residues long. Germline CDR1 reads KGHSH; CDR2 reads LQKENI. J lost 7 bases, V lost 2 bases, and 7 bases had no gene match. CDR3 in amino acids: CASSPGTGGLMEQYF. In DNA form, the CDR3 reads TGTGCCAGCTCACCAGGGACAGGGGGTCTTATGGAGCAGTACTTC.

The chain employs TRBV7-2 and TRBJ2-1; unclear D gene. V was trimmed by 1 base and J by 9 bases, leaving 10 bases between them. CDR3 length equals 13 residues. Germline V gene lookup returns CDR1 SGHTA and CDR2 FQGNSA. CDR3 in amino acids: CASSLGVTGEQFF. The DNA of the CDR3 is TGTGCCAGCAGCTTAGGTGTGACTGGTGAGCAGTTCTTC.